Presented here are 9 T cell receptor beta chains from one specimen sequenced in a study of T-cell reconstitution after alpha-beta-depleted transplantation in children. Using unique molecular identifiers, the investigators prepared the TCRbeta library. From the PCR reads, TCRdb called clonotypes with MiXCR, one entry per CDR3 protein. This table holds fewer than 1 million distinct CDR3 sequences, roughly 15% found once. The sample consisted of PBMCs, mostly from graft donor cells, taken 360 days after TCRalphabeta/CD19-depleted stem cell transplant. All receptors derive from a male patient younger than 18 who had a stem cell transplant for acute lymphoblastic leukemia, so the T cells may come from the graft donor.

This clonotype has just a few counts. V usage is TRBV15 and J usage is TRBJ2-1; D not resolved. Germline CDR1 is LNHNV and CDR2 is YYDKDF (reference sequence). CDR3 length: 14 residues. The V gene lost 6 bases and the J gene lost 5 bases, with 14 bases spanning the gap. The CDR3 DNA follows: TGTGCCACCAGTGATGATTACCCCCACAATGAGCAGTTCTTC. It is translated as CATSDDYPHNEQFF.

The chain uses TRBV12-3 or TRBV12-4 and TRBJ2-5, with D possibly TRBD2 on 6 matching bases. The CDR3 has 13 amino acids. V lost 5 bases to trimming and J lost 2 bases, with 9 bases between them. CDR3: CASSRTTQETQYF. CDR3 coding DNA: TGTGCCAGCAGTCGGACTACTCAAGAGACCCAGTACTTC.

Note on this clonotype: An end of the junction differs from the germline gene, which may be a read error. This chain links TRBV11-1 with TRBJ2-2; no firm D call. Germline V gives CDR1 SGHAT, CDR2 FQDESV (reference sequence). The CDR3 covers 15 residues. CDR3 bases: TGTTCCAGCAGCTTACTCGGTTCGAACACCGGGGAGCTGTTTTTT. Protein sequence: CSSSLLGSNTGELFF.

The V gene is TRBV4-2, the J gene TRBJ1-2, with 10 bases that match TRBD1. The CDR3 runs to 15 residues. Germline V lookup: CDR1 LGHNA, CDR2 YNFKEQ. J gave up 6 bases and V 3 bases, and 7 bases lay outside the gene matches. The CDR3 region is CASSQGRQGANGYTF. The DNA for the CDR3 is TGTGCCAGCAGCCAGGGGAGACAGGGGGCTAATGGCTACACCTTC.

V is TRBV29-1 and J is TRBJ1-5; the D is unclear. Germline assignment: CDR1 SQVTM and CDR2 ANQGSEA. This CDR3 spans 14 amino acids. V gave up 2 bases and J gave up 0 bases, with 8 bases separating them. The DNA for the CDR3 is TGCAGCGTTGAAATCTCTGGTAGCAATCAGCCCCAGCATTTT. This encodes CSVEISGSNQPQHF.

This clonotype was found a few times. The rearrangement uses TRBV29-1 and TRBJ2-7, with 9 nucleotides matching TRBD2. Germline V gene data show CDR1 as SQVTM and CDR2 as ANQGSEA. The J segment lost 3 bases and the V segment lost 1 base, leaving 4 bases of the junction unmatched. CDR3 length equals 14 residues. The CDR3 DNA reads as TGCAGCGTTGAAGTAGCGGGAGTGAGCTACGAGCAGTACTTC. Amino acids: CSVEVAGVSYEQYF.

This clonotype has more than one count but fewer than ten. V and J are TRBV9 and TRBJ2-7; TRBD2 matches 9 bases. Germline assignment: CDR1 SGDLS and CDR2 YYNGEE. The CDR3 is 14 residues long. V lost 3 bases, J lost 4 bases, and 5 bases stayed unmatched. The CDR3: CASSASTSGYEQYF. CDR3 sequence (DNA): TGTGCCAGCAGCGCTTCGACTAGCGGATACGAGCAGTACTTC.

The table lists this clonotype with a few counts. The chain combines TRBV20-1 with TRBJ2-3; 8 positions agree with TRBD2. CDR1 and CDR2 from the germline V gene are DFQATT and SNEGSKA (reference sequence). The J segment lost 1 base and the V segment lost 6 bases, leaving 12 bases of the junction unmatched. The CDR3 totals 16 residues. CDR3 protein: CSALLPTSVGTDTQYF. CDR3 DNA: TGCAGTGCCCTCCTCCCGACTAGCGTTGGCACAGATACGCAGTATTTT.

This clonotype was observed a few times. The chain carries TRBV29-1 and TRBJ2-7, with TRBD2 matching 8 bases. V was pared by 4 bases and J by 3 bases, with 8 bases of the junction left unmatched. The germline gives CDR1 SQVTM, CDR2 ANQGSEA. The CDR3 contains 14 residues. DNA for the CDR3: TGCAGCGTTGGAGGCGGGAGGACCCTCTACGAGCAGTACTTC. It yields the protein CSVGGGRTLYEQYF.